This TCR beta chain originates from a study of control samples from healthy donors and cancer patients. Measured with immunoSEQ multiplex PCR; TCRdb has only the in-frame clones, and not every one. Here the sample spans more than 120,000 clones, 91% being singletons. V was shortened by 2 bases and J by 3 bases, with 3 bases between the two germline ends. The CDR3 length is 12 residues. Germline lookup yields CDR1 SGHRS and CDR2 YFSETQ. The chain recombines TRBV5-1 with TRBJ2-1; D gene uncertain. Sequenced material: blood. The source of this sequence is a man under 40 in good health. CDR3 region: CASSFGYNEQFF. The CDR3 DNA reads TGCGCCAGCAGCTTCGGCTACAATGAGCAGTTCTTC.